This is a list of T cell receptor beta chains from one sample in a study of early T cells in non-severe SARS-CoV-2 infection. Each CDR3 protein gets one entry after TCRdb re-called the 5' RACE reads with MiXCR. The sample holds tens of thousands of distinct CDR3 sequences, approximately 10% seen once. Sequenced input: whole blood. The source is an adult who was a healthcare worker with PCR-confirmed SARS-CoV-2 infection or an uninfected control (not recorded which). The CDR3 runs from the conserved cysteine through the conserved F or W. The D gene is left open where the match is weak. For some rows the clone size is stated as once, few or many, or as a class when expanded; others skip it.

- | - | TRBJ2-1 | TRBV5-1 | CASSLEVYYNEQFF | TGCGCCAGCAGCTTGGAGGTCTACTACAATGAGCAGTTCTTC
many | TRBD2 | TRBJ2-1 | TRBV29-1 | CSLLAGEEGEQFF | TGCAGCTTACTAGCGGGAGAGGAGGGTGAGCAGTTCTTC
many | - | TRBJ2-1 | TRBV27 | CASSFMGEQFF | TGTGCCAGCAGTTTTATGGGTGAGCAGTTCTTC
- | - | TRBJ2-2 | TRBV7-2 | CASSLGLLGTGELFF | TGTGCCAGCAGCTTAGGACTCCTAGGTACCGGGGAGCTGTTTTTT
- | TRBD2 | TRBJ2-7 | TRBV4-2 | CASSQAASGQYEQYF | TGTGCCAGCAGCCAAGCAGCTAGCGGACAATACGAGCAGTACTTC
few | TRBD2 | TRBJ2-7 | TRBV29-1 | CSGTWGGDEQYF | TGCAGCGGCACCTGGGGAGGGGACGAGCAGTACTTC
- | - | TRBJ1-1 | TRBV5-6 | CASSWSENTEAFF | TGTGCCAGCAGCTGGTCAGAGAACACTGAAGCTTTCTTT
few | - | TRBJ1-5 | TRBV6-6 | CASILGGGNQPQHF | TGTGCCAGCATTCTCGGGGGGGGCAATCAGCCCCAGCATTTT
many | TRBD1 | TRBJ1-5 | TRBV11-2 | CASSFDRGQPQHF | TGTGCCAGCAGCTTCGACAGGGGGCAGCCCCAGCATTTT
- | TRBD1 | TRBJ2-7 | TRBV3-1 | CASSQGGTGVYEQYF | TGTGCCAGCAGCCAAGGTGGGACAGGGGTTTACGAGCAGTACTTC
- | - | TRBJ1-6 | TRBV2 | CASSERQINSPLHF | TGTGCCAGCAGTGAAAGACAGATCAATTCACCCCTCCACTTT
- | TRBD2 | TRBJ2-2 | TRBV7-2 | CASSRGGSNTGELFF | TGTGCCAGCAGCCGTGGCGGGAGTAACACCGGGGAGCTGTTTTTT
- | TRBD1 | TRBJ2-7 | TRBV18 | CASSPQLPGQGAEQYF | TGTGCCAGCTCACCACAACTCCCAGGACAGGGGGCCGAGCAGTACTTC
many | - | TRBJ2-7 | TRBV12-3/TRBV12-4 | CASSLEFYEQYF | TGTGCCAGCAGTTTAGAGTTCTACGAGCAGTACTTC
- | - | TRBJ2-7 | TRBV7-9 | CASSLPGRGYEQYF | TGTGCCAGCAGCCTTCCGGGCCGGGGCTACGAGCAGTACTTC
many | TRBD1 | TRBJ2-7 | TRBV29-1 | CSARGTGSSYEQYF | TGCAGCGCCCGTGGGACAGGGAGCTCCTACGAGCAGTACTTC
many | - | TRBJ2-7 | TRBV5-1 | CASSQLIRGDEQYF | TGCGCCAGCAGCCAGTTAATCAGGGGAGACGAGCAGTACTTC
- | - | TRBJ2-1 | TRBV6-5 | CASSYGDPQGEQFF | TGTGCCAGCAGTTACGGGGACCCCCAGGGAGAGCAGTTCTTC
many | - | TRBJ1-3 | TRBV4-3 | CASSQDPYFLHTIYF | TGCGCCAGCAGCCAAGATCCGTACTTCCTCCACACCATATATTTT
- | TRBD2 | TRBJ2-7 | TRBV5-1 | CASSLDPGTSYYEQYF | TGCGCCAGCAGCTTGGATCCCGGGACTAGCTACTACGAGCAGTACTTC
- | TRBD1 | TRBJ2-1 | TRBV3-1 | CASSRTGGSNEQFF | TGTGCCAGCAGTCGGACAGGGGGCTCCAATGAGCAGTTCTTC
many | TRBD2 | TRBJ2-1 | TRBV20-1 | CSARRLAGASYNEQFF | TGCAGTGCTAGAAGACTAGCGGGAGCGTCTTACAATGAGCAGTTCTTC
many | - | TRBJ2-3 | TRBV7-2 | CASSLSHTQYF | TGTGCCAGCAGCCTCTCTCATACGCAGTATTTT
many | TRBD2 | TRBJ2-1 | TRBV29-1 | CSVEGLAGAISYNEQFF | TGCAGCGTTGAAGGACTAGCGGGAGCCATCTCCTACAATGAGCAGTTCTTC
many | - | TRBJ2-3 | TRBV11-3 | CASSSHTDTQYF | TGTGCCAGCAGCTCACACACAGATACGCAGTATTTT
- | - | TRBJ2-3 | TRBV4-2 | CASSQGHGQTDTQYF | TGTGCCAGCAGCCAAGGGCACGGACAGACAGATACGCAGTATTTT
- | TRBD1 | TRBJ2-4 | TRBV10-1 | CASSGPTRTGLGNIQYF | TGCGCCAGCAGTGGCCCCACTCGGACAGGGCTCGGAAACATTCAGTACTTC
many | TRBD2 | TRBJ2-7 | TRBV20-1 | CSARDQTSGRGEQYF | TGCAGTGCTAGAGATCAGACTAGCGGGAGGGGTGAGCAGTACTTC
- | - | TRBJ2-7 | TRBV6-1 | CASSEGTPVLYEQYF | TGTGCCAGCAGTGAAGGGACACCGGTCTTATACGAGCAGTACTTC
- | TRBD2 | TRBJ2-1 | TRBV6-6 | CVSSLGTSGSYNEQFF | TGTGTCAGCAGCCTAGGGACTAGCGGGTCCTACAATGAGCAGTTCTTC
many | - | TRBJ2-4 | TRBV29-1 | CSVEDRDIQYF | TGCAGCGTTGAAGACCGGGACATTCAGTACTTC
- | - | TRBJ1-6 | TRBV7-3 | CASSVDGYNSPLHF | TGTGCCAGCAGCGTGGACGGTTATAATTCACCCCTCCACTTT
few | - | TRBJ2-7 | TRBV6-6 | CASRDLRTAGEQYF | TGTGCCAGCAGGGACCTCAGGACAGCGGGGGAGCAGTACTTC
- | - | TRBJ2-1 | TRBV9 | CASSTDGTPSSYNEQFF | TGTGCCAGCAGCACGGACGGGACACCTAGCTCCTACAATGAGCAGTTCTTC
many | TRBD2 | TRBJ2-7 | TRBV12-3/TRBV12-4 | CASSFLAGSLYEQYF | TGTGCCAGCAGTTTCCTAGCGGGGAGTCTTTACGAGCAGTACTTC
- | - | TRBJ2-3 | TRBV6-4 | CASSDTSGDTQYF | TGTGCCAGCAGTGACACTAGTGGAGATACGCAGTATTTT
- | - | TRBJ1-2 | TRBV9 | CASSGKGDPYGYTF | TGTGCCAGCAGTGGAAAAGGGGACCCCTATGGCTACACCTTC
many | TRBD1 | TRBJ1-5 | TRBV11-2 | CASSKDRVNQPQHF | TGTGCCAGCAGCAAGGACAGGGTCAATCAGCCCCAGCATTTT
few | - | TRBJ1-1 | TRBV12-3/TRBV12-4 | CASSTIYFGGNTEAFF | TGTGCCAGCAGCACTATCTATTTCGGGGGGAACACTGAAGCTTTCTTT
many | TRBD1 | TRBJ1-2 | TRBV20-1 | CSAPTGTGNYGYTF | TGCAGTGCTCCCACCGGGACAGGAAACTATGGCTACACCTTC
many | - | TRBJ2-4 | TRBV19 | CASSIQAGVWTQYF | TGTGCCAGTAGTATCCAGGCCGGGGTTTGGACTCAGTACTTC
many | TRBD1 | TRBJ1-1 | TRBV12-3/TRBV12-4 | CASSLTGTNTEAFF | TGTGCCAGCAGTTTGACAGGGACTAACACTGAAGCTTTCTTT
few | - | TRBJ2-1 | TRBV29-1 | CSVGEEEQFF | TGCAGCGTAGGGGAGGAGGAGCAGTTCTTC
few | TRBD2 | TRBJ2-5 | TRBV20-1 | CSAILAGGAETQYF | TGCAGTGCTATACTAGCGGGAGGTGCAGAGACCCAGTACTTC
few | TRBD1 | TRBJ1-6 | TRBV6-5 | CASRDREVDSSPLHF | TGTGCCAGCAGGGACAGGGAAGTTGACAGTTCACCCCTCCACTTT
many | - | TRBJ1-1 | TRBV3-1 | CASSQRQNTEAFF | TGTGCCAGCAGCCAGCGACAGAACACTGAAGCTTTCTTT
few | TRBD1 | TRBJ2-1 | TRBV24-1 | CATSEAGTGKLNEQFF | TGTGCCACCAGTGAGGCCGGGACAGGGAAATTAAATGAGCAGTTCTTC
- | TRBD2 | TRBJ2-3 | TRBV18 | CASSRLALSTDTQYF | TGTGCCAGCTCGCGACTAGCCCTGAGCACAGATACGCAGTATTTT
few | TRBD1 | TRBJ1-1 | TRBV10-1 | CASSLQGRTEAFF | TGCGCCAGCAGTTTACAGGGGAGGACTGAAGCTTTCTTT
many | TRBD2 | TRBJ2-1 | TRBV9 | CASSTSAGTSGIDEQFF | TGTGCCAGCAGCACCTCTGCCGGGACTAGCGGGATTGATGAGCAGTTCTTC
many | TRBD2 | TRBJ2-2 | TRBV7-9 | CASSLGLAGIGPGELFF | TGTGCCAGCAGCTTAGGGCTAGCGGGAATCGGACCCGGGGAGCTGTTTTTT
many | - | TRBJ1-3 | TRBV7-8 | CASSLVGGVVDTIYF | TGTGCCAGCAGCTTAGTCGGCGGGGTGGTGGACACCATATATTTT
- | - | TRBJ2-4 | TRBV6-2/TRBV6-3 | CASSGAGAWGNIQYF | TGTGCCAGCAGTGGCGCAGGGGCCTGGGGAAACATTCAGTACTTC
many | - | TRBJ2-1 | TRBV7-9 | CASSASWEQFF | TGTGCCAGCAGCGCCTCTTGGGAGCAGTTCTTC
- | - | TRBJ1-2 | TRBV18 | CASSPLREASYGYTF | TGTGCCAGCTCACCACTTAGGGAAGCTTCCTATGGCTACACCTTC
many | - | TRBJ2-1 | TRBV20-1 | CSARDASYNEQFF | TGCAGTGCTAGAGATGCCTCCTACAATGAGCAGTTCTTC
- | - | TRBJ2-1 | TRBV20-1 | CSARDPRGSGGQFF | TGCAGTGCTAGAGATCCCAGGGGGTCCGGGGGGCAGTTCTTC